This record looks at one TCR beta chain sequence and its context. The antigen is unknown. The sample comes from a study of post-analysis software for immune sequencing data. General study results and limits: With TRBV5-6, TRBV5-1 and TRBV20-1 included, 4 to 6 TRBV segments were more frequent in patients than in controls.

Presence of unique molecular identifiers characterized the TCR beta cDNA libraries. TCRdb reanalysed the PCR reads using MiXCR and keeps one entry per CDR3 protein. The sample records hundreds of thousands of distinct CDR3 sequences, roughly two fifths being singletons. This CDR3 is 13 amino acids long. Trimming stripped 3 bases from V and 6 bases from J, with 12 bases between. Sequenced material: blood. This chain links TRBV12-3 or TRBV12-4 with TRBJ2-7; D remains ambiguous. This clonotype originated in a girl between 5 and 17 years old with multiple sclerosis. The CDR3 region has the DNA TGTGCCAGCAGTTTTAGGGAAAGGGCCGAGCAGTACTTC. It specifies CASSFRERAEQYF.